The TCR beta chain described here comes from a study of cytomegalovirus exposure and HLA in healthy donors. Overall study: In a previous analysis, more than 90 million unique TCR beta sequences were found from 170 million or so T cells.

PCR was performed using 60 Vbeta and 13 Jbeta primers. Some clones are missing from TCRdb's copy, which holds only in-frame ones; the method was immunoSEQ multiplex PCR. Of approximately 110,000 clones listed, more than 60% are singletons. Per the germline V gene, CDR1 is MNHEY and CDR2 is SVGAGI. CDR3 length: 15 amino acids. V dropped 0 bases and J dropped 0 bases, with 6 bases sitting between them. The receptor was derived from a middle-aged woman in good health and CMV-seronegative. Sample: PBMCs. V and J are TRBV6-5 and TRBJ1-5; D might be TRBD1 (5 bases). The CDR3 reads CASSYSGVSNQPQHF. DNA of the CDR3: TGTGCCAGCAGTTACTCAGGGGTTAGCAATCAGCCCCAGCATTTT.